Sequencing of this TCR beta chain was carried out in a study of patients and donors after allogeneic stem cell transplantation. This clonotype has just one count. TCRdb passed the RT-PCR reads through MiXCR, listing each CDR3 protein once. The sample has 150,000 to 200,000 distinct CDR3 sequences; 25% to 35% are singletons. This CDR3 spans 14 amino acids. Germline values: CDR1 SNHLY, CDR2 FYNNEI. The rearrangement joins TRBV2 to TRBJ2-7, with 11 bases that match TRBD1. This sequence originates from a human donor who was either an allogeneic HSCT recipient or a stem cell or donor lymphocyte infusion donor (not recorded which). It is not recorded whose cells these are; they may come from a transplant donor. The material sequenced was blood, either unsorted or a sorted T cell fraction (not recorded which). CDR3 protein: CATAWDRGNYEQYF. In nucleotides, the CDR3 is TGTGCTACAGCGTGGGACAGGGGGAACTACGAGCAGTACTTC.